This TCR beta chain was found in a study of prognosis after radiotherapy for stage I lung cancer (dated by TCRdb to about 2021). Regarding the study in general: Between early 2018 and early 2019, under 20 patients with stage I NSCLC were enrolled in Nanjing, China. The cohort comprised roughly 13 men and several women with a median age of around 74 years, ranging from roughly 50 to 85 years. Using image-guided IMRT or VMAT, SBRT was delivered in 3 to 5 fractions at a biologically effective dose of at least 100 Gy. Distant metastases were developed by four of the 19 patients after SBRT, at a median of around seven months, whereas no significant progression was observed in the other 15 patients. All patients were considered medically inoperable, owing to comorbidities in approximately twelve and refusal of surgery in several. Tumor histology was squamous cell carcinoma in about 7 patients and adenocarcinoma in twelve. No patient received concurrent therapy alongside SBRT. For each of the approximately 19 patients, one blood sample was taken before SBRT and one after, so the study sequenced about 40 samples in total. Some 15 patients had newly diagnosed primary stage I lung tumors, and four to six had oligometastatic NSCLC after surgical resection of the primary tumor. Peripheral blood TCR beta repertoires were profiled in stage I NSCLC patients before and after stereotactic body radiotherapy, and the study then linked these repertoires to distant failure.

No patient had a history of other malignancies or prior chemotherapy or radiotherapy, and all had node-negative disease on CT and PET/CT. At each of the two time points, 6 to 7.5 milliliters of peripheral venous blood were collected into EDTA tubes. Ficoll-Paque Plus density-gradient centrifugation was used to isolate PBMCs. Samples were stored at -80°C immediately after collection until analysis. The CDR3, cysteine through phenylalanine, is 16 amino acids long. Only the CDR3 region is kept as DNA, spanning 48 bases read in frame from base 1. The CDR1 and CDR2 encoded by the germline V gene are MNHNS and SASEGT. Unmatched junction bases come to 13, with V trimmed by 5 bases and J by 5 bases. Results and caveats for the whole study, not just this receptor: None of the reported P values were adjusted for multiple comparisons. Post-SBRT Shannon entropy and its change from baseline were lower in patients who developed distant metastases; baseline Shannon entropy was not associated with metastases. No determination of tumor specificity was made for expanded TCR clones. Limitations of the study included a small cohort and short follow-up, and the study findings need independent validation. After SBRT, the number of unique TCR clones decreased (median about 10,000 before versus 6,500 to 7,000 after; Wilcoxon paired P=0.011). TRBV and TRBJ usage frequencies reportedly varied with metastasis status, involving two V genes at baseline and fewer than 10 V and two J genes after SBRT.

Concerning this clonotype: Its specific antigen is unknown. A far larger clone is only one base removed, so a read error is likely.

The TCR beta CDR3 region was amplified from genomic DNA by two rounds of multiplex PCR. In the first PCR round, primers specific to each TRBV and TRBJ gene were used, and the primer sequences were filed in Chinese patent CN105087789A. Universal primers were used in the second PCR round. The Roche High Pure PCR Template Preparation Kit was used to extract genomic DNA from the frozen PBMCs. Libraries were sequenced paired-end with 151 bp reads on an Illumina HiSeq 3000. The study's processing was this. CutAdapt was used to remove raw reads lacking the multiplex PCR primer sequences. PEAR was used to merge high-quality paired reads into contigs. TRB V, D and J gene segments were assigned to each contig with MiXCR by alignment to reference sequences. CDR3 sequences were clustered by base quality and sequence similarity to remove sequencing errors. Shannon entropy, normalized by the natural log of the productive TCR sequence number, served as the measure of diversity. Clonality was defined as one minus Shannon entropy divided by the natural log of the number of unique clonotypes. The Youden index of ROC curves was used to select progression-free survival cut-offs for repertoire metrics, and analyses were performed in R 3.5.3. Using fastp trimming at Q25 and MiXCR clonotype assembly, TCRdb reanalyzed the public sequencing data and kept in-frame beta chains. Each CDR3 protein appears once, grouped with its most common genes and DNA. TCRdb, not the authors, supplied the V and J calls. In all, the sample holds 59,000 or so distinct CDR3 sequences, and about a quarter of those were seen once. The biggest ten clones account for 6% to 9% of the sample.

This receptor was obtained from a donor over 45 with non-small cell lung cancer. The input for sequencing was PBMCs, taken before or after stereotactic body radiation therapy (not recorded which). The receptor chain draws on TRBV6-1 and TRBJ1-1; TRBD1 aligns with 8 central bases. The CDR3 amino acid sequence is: CASSYGNRGAKTEAFF. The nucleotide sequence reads TGTGCCAGCAGTTACGGTAACAGGGGGGCGAAGACTGAAGCTTTCTTT.